Listed below are T cell receptor beta chains from one sample, sequenced in a study of cytomegalovirus exposure and HLA in healthy donors. Repertoires were generated with immunoSEQ multiplex PCR, while TCRdb's copy carries only in-frame clones and drops some. The repertoire includes around 85,000 clones, approximately 75% of them detected once, and around 3.9% sits in the top ten. The sample taken for sequencing was PBMCs. These receptors were taken from a man aged 55 to 70 in good health and CMV-seronegative. The CDR3 runs from the conserved cysteine through the conserved F or W. Each record gives: V gene, clone size, J gene, D gene, CDR3 DNA, CDR3 protein. A D gene is named only where the DNA matches it firmly. Where a row states a size, it is once, few, many or the class of an expanded clone; other rows omit it.

TRBV10-3,-,TRBJ2-7,TRBD2,TGTGCCATCAGTGAGTCTGGGAGGGACGAGCAGTACTTC,CAISESGRDEQYF
TRBV5-1,-,TRBJ2-2,TRBD1,TGCGCCAGCAGCTTGGACGGACAGGGAACAACCGGGGAGCTGTTTTTT,CASSLDGQGTTGELFF
TRBV2,-,TRBJ1-2,-,TGTGCCAGCAGTGGAGGAAGTGGCTACACCTTC,CASSGGSGYTF
TRBV10-3,-,TRBJ2-1,TRBD2,TGTGCCATCAGTGTTAGCGGGGGGGCCTACAATGAGCAGTTCTTC,CAISVSGGAYNEQFF
TRBV25-1,-,TRBJ1-1,-,TGTGCCAGCAGTGAATATTTACGGGGGGCCGGGAACACTGAAGCTTTCTTT,CASSEYLRGAGNTEAFF
TRBV5-4,-,TRBJ2-1,-,TGTGCCAGCAGAGCTCCCCCGAATGAGCAGTTCTTC,CASRAPPNEQFF
TRBV7-2,-,TRBJ2-1,-,TGTGCCAGCAGCTTGGTCAGTGGGGAGGATGAGCAGTTCTTC,CASSLVSGEDEQFF
TRBV5-4,-,TRBJ2-7,-,TGTGCCAGCAGCCCCTCAGAAACTGGACTTTACTACGAGCAGTACTTC,CASSPSETGLYYEQYF
TRBV27,-,TRBJ2-1,TRBD2,TGTGCCACCTCATGGACTAGCGGGAGCAATGAGCAGTTCTTC,CATSWTSGSNEQFF
TRBV5-1,-,TRBJ1-4,-,TGCGCCAGCAGCTTGGGACAGCTTAATGAAAAACTGTTTTTT,CASSLGQLNEKLFF
TRBV7-3,-,TRBJ2-3,-,TGTGCCAGCAGCCCTGGGACACCAAGCACAGATACGCAGTATTTT,CASSPGTPSTDTQYF
TRBV6-1,few,TRBJ2-1,-,TGTGCCAGCAGTGACCCAGCGGCGAGCTCCTACAATGAGCAGTTCTTC,CASSDPAASSYNEQFF
TRBV6-5,few,TRBJ1-4,-,TGTGCCAGCAGTCCCCGTAATGAAAAACTGTTTTTT,CASSPRNEKLFF
TRBV7-9,few,TRBJ1-1,TRBD1,TGTGCCAGCAGCCCCAGGACAGGGAACACTGAAGCTTTCTTT,CASSPRTGNTEAFF
TRBV9,-,TRBJ1-2,TRBD1,TGTGCCAGCAGCCCCTGGACAGGGGACGGCTACACCTTC,CASSPWTGDGYTF
TRBV7-9,few,TRBJ1-5,-,TGTGCCAGCAGCTTAGCGCGGGCACCCCGAGGTGAGCCCCAGCATTTT,CASSLARAPRGEPQHF
TRBV20-1,-,TRBJ2-1,-,TGCAGTGCCCACGGGGAGGCTGAGCAGTTCTTC,CSAHGEAEQFF
TRBV4-1,few,TRBJ1-2,TRBD1,TGCGCCAGCAGCGTAGACAGGGTGACCAACTATGGCTACACCTTC,CASSVDRVTNYGYTF
TRBV11-2,-,TRBJ2-3,TRBD2,TGTGCCAGCAGCTTAGTAGGGCTAGCGGGGGGAGATACGCAGTATTTT,CASSLVGLAGGDTQYF
TRBV2,-,TRBJ1-1,-,TGTGCCAGCAGTATCGCGGACACTGAAGCTTTCTTT,CASSIADTEAFF
TRBV11-3,once,TRBJ2-7,TRBD2,TGTGCCAGCAGCCCGTCGACTAGCGGGGCCGTGGGGCAGTACTTC,CASSPSTSGAVGQYF
TRBV6-1,-,TRBJ1-2,-,TGTGCCAGCAGTCCGGACAGTGCGATCGGCTACACCTTC,CASSPDSAIGYTF
TRBV5-6,few,TRBJ1-5,TRBD1,TGTGCCAGCAGCTCCGACAGGGATCAGCCCCAGCATTTT,CASSSDRDQPQHF
TRBV5-8,-,TRBJ1-5,-,TGTGCCAGCAGCTTGGCCATTTCAGGGGACCATCAGCCCCAGCATTTT,CASSLAISGDHQPQHF
TRBV6-5,-,TRBJ1-5,-,TGTGCCAGCAGTTATACGACAGGTGGATATCAGCCCCAGCATTTT,CASSYTTGGYQPQHF
TRBV11-3,-,TRBJ2-2,-,TGTGCCAGCAGCTTTAGGGGGGGGACCGGGGAGCTGTTTTTT,CASSFRGGTGELFF
TRBV25-1,few,TRBJ1-1,TRBD1,TGTGCCAGCAACTCAGGGGGCTGGACTGAAGCTTTCTTT,CASNSGGWTEAFF
TRBV7-3,-,TRBJ2-7,TRBD2,TGTGCCAGCCGACAGGGACTAGCGGGGCCCTACGAGCAGTACTTC,CASRQGLAGPYEQYF
TRBV4-2,-,TRBJ2-4,TRBD1,TGTGCCAGCAGCCACCTCGTCACAGGGGACGCTGCCAAAAACATTCAGTACTTC,CASSHLVTGDAAKNIQYF
TRBV5-1,-,TRBJ2-5,TRBD2,TGCGCCAGCAGCACGATAGCGGGCAGCCAAGAGACCCAGTACTTC,CASSTIAGSQETQYF
TRBV7-8,-,TRBJ1-2,-,TGTGCCAGCAGCTTAGCCCAGGGTCCCTATGGCTACACCTTC,CASSLAQGPYGYTF
TRBV2,-,TRBJ1-4,TRBD1,TGTGCCACCGCGAGACCGGGACAGTCTAATGAAAAACTGTTTTTT,CATARPGQSNEKLFF
TRBV11-3,once,TRBJ1-1,-,TGTGCCAGCAGCCCCGGCGGAACGGTGAACACTGAAGCTTTCTTT,CASSPGGTVNTEAFF
TRBV7-9,-,TRBJ2-3,-,TGTTCCAGCTCAATGGGGGGTCGGGACCTAACAGATACGCAGTATTTT,CSSSMGGRDLTDTQYF
TRBV7-3,-,TRBJ2-5,TRBD2,TGTGCCAGCAGCTTCTTCGGGAGGCGGGGAGAGACCCAGTACTTC,CASSFFGRRGETQYF
TRBV11-1,-,TRBJ2-5,TRBD2,TGTGCCAGCAGCCCCGGACTAGCGGGGGGCGGGTACCAAGAGACCCAGTACTTC,CASSPGLAGGGYQETQYF
TRBV4-2,-,TRBJ1-5,TRBD1,TGTGCCAGCAGCCAAGCTCTGGACAGGGGGAATAGGCCCCAGCATTTT,CASSQALDRGNRPQHF
TRBV27,-,TRBJ1-2,TRBD1,TGTGCCAGCAGCTTGACAGGGGATAACTATGGCTACACCTTC,CASSLTGDNYGYTF
TRBV7-3,-,TRBJ1-2,TRBD1,TGTGCCAGCAGCCTCTTTCCGGGACAGGTTAGCGCCTTC,CASSLFPGQVSAF
TRBV18,-,TRBJ2-6,-,TGTGCCAGCTCAGACACAGGGGGAGGGACCAACGTCCTGACTTTC,CASSDTGGGTNVLTF
TRBV5-6,few,TRBJ1-5,-,TGTGCCAGCAGTTCGGCAGGGAATCAGCCCCAGCATTTT,CASSSAGNQPQHF